The 3 T cell receptor beta chains listed next were all sequenced from one sample in a study of shared clonotypes between healthy human individuals. Assay: immunoSEQ multiplex PCR; the TCRdb copy retains only in-frame clones and omits some. The sample consists of over 300,000 clones, around 87% of them appearing once. Sequencing used memory CD8+ T cells sorted from blood. Subset indicated: CD45RO+ cells pooled with CCR7-negative TemRA cells. Source of these receptors: a man aged 18 to 30 in good health.

The gene calls are TRBV7-9 and TRBJ2-7; D gene ambiguous. The CDR3 sequence is 13 residues long. Trimming took off 0 bases at V and 2 bases at J, with 5 bases between the two ends. From germline, CDR1 is SEHNR and CDR2 FQNEAQ (reference sequence). CDR3 nucleotide sequence: TGTGCCAGCAGCTTAGCTATCGCCTACGAGCAGTACTTC. This gives the protein CASSLAIAYEQYF.

The rearrangement uses TRBV6-5 and TRBJ1-1; TRBD1 matches 7 bases. The germline V gene has CDR1 MNHEY and CDR2 SVGAGI. V was clipped by 0 bases and J by 3 bases; unmatched bases: 1. The CDR3 is 14 amino acids. The DNA for the CDR3 is TGTGCCAGCAGTTACTCTACAGGGGACACTGAAGCTTTCTTT. This codes for CASSYSTGDTEAFF.

The chain combines TRBV29-1 with TRBJ2-2; D remains ambiguous. There are 13 residues in the CDR3. Germline CDR1 reads SQVTM; CDR2 reads ANQGSEA. The germline V and J ends were trimmed by 3 bases and 1 base, with 6 bases remaining between them. In DNA, the CDR3 is TGCAGCGTTGAGGCGGTGAACACCGGGGAGCTGTTTTTT. Translating gives CSVEAVNTGELFF.